Listed below are T cell receptor beta chains from one sample, sequenced in a study of T cell responses to AZD1222 COVID-19 vaccine. Generated by immunoSEQ multiplex PCR, the TCRdb table keeps only in-frame clones and is missing some. The data hold over 70,000 clones, with 60% to 85% observed a single time. This sample comprised peripheral blood, obtained 28 days after the second dose of the MenACWY control vaccine. The receptors come from an adult who received the MenACWY meningococcal vaccine as a control. Both conserved end residues are part of each CDR3. D genes are given only for firm matches. Expanded clones get a size class; other rows say once, few or many, or leave the size out.

.,.,TRBV7-9,TRBJ1-3,CASSLYSGNTIYF,TGTGCCAGCAGCTTGTACTCTGGAAACACCATATATTTT
.,.,TRBV3-1/TRBV3-2,TRBJ1-6,CASSPYGGHSPLHF,TGTGCCAGCAGCCCCTACGGGGGTCATTCACCCCTCCACTTT
.,.,TRBV11-2,TRBJ1-3,CASSLGLRSNTIYF,TGTGCCAGCAGCTTAGGTCTCCGGTCGAACACCATATATTTT
TRBD2,.,TRBV9,TRBJ2-3,CASSANVGGDTQYF,TGTGCCAGCAGCGCCAATGTGGGGGGGGATACGCAGTATTTT
TRBD2,.,TRBV30,TRBJ2-1,CAGGTSGMYNEQFF,TGTGCCGGGGGGACTAGCGGGATGTACAATGAGCAGTTCTTC
TRBD2,once,TRBV18,TRBJ2-1,CASSPSSGAVYNEQFF,TGTGCCAGCTCACCCAGTAGCGGGGCGGTCTACAATGAGCAGTTCTTC
.,.,TRBV6-5,TRBJ2-2,CASRVNFNTGELFF,TGTGCCAGCAGGGTTAACTTTAACACCGGGGAGCTGTTTTTT
.,.,TRBV4-2,TRBJ2-4,CASSQDWGRGLGLENIQYF,TGTGCCAGCAGCCAAGATTGGGGCAGGGGCCTTGGGCTGGAAAACATTCAGTACTTC
.,.,TRBV7-2,TRBJ1-4,CASSRFGYPSEKLFF,TGTGCCAGCAGCCGTTTCGGATACCCAAGCGAAAAACTGTTTTTT
.,few,TRBV19,TRBJ1-1,CASSTKGVLSNTEAFF,TGTGCCAGTAGTACGAAGGGGGTCCTTTCCAACACTGAAGCTTTCTTT
TRBD2,.,TRBV28,TRBJ2-5,CASSPAGSGRQTQYF,TGTGCCAGCAGTCCCGCGGGTAGCGGGAGACAGACCCAGTACTTC
.,.,TRBV7-9,TRBJ1-1,CASSFGGDTEAFF,TGTGCCAGCAGCTTTGGGGGGGACACTGAAGCTTTCTTT
TRBD1,.,TRBV28,TRBJ1-2,CASIPRGVNYGYTF,TGTGCCAGCATCCCCAGGGGGGTTAACTATGGCTACACCTTC
.,.,TRBV3-1/TRBV3-2,TRBJ2-6,CASSPPLREPGANVLTF,TGTGCCAGCAGCCCCCCTCTGAGGGAGCCTGGGGCCAACGTCCTGACTTTC
.,.,TRBV7-2,TRBJ1-5,CASSVRRNQPQHF,TGTGCCAGCAGCGTTAGGCGGAATCAGCCCCAGCATTTT
.,.,TRBV6-1,TRBJ2-2,CASSEFGKGGGELFF,TGTGCCAGCAGTGAGTTCGGAAAAGGTGGCGGGGAGCTGTTTTTT